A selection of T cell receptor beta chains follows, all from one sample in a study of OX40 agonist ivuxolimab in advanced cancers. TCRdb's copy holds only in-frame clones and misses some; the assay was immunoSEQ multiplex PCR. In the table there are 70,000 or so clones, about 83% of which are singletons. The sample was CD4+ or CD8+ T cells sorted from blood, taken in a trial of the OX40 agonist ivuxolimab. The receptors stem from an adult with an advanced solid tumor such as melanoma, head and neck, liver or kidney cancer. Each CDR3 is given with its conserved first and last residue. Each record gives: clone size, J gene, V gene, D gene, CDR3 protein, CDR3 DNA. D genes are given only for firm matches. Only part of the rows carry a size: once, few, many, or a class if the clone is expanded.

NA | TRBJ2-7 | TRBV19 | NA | CASSISSGAISYEQYF | TGTGCCAGTAGTATCAGTTCTGGTGCAATATCCTACGAGCAGTACTTC
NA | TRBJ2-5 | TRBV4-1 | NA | CASSQVPQQETQYF | TGCGCCAGCAGCCAAGTTCCCCAGCAAGAGACCCAGTACTTC
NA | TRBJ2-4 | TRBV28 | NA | CASRKTGAGNIQYF | TGTGCCAGCAGGAAGACAGGCGCTGGGAACATTCAGTACTTC
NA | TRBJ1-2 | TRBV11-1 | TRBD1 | CASSSTPDRNYGYTF | TGTGCCAGCAGCTCTACACCGGACAGGAACTATGGCTACACCTTC
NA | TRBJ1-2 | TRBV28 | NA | CASSQGIGYGYTF | TGTGCCAGCAGTCAGGGGATCGGTTATGGCTACACCTTC
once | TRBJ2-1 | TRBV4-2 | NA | CASSQEGSEQFF | TGTGCCAGCAGCCAAGAAGGCAGTGAGCAGTTCTTC
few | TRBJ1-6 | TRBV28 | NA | CASSGSSYNSPLHF | TGTGCCAGCAGCGGGAGCTCCTATAATTCACCCCTCCACTTT
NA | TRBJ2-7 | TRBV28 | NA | CASNGGNFRYEQYF | TGTGCCAGCAATGGCGGGAATTTTCGCTACGAGCAGTACTTC
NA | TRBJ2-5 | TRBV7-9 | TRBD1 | CASSYSTGYKTQYF | TGTGCCAGCAGCTACTCGACAGGGTACAAGACCCAGTACTTC
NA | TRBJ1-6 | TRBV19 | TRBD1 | CASSLTGGDSPLHF | TGTGCCAGTAGTCTGACAGGGGGCGATTCACCCCTCCACTTT
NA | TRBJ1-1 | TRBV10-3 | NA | CAISESDYEAFF | TGTGCCATCAGTGAGTCCGACTATGAAGCTTTCTTT
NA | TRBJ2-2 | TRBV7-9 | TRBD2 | CASSPVAGKSNTGELFF | TGTGCCAGCAGTCCAGTAGCGGGGAAATCGAACACCGGGGAGCTGTTTTTT
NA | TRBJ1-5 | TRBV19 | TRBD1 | CASRGTGGGQPQHF | TGTGCCAGTAGGGGGACAGGGGGCGGTCAGCCCCAGCATTTT
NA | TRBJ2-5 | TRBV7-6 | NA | CASSLATGSTGETQYF | TGTGCCAGCAGCCTCGCCACAGGCTCGACGGGAGAGACCCAGTACTTC
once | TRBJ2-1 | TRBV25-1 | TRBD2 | CASRAGLAVHEQFF | TGTGCCAGCAGGGCCGGACTAGCGGTCCATGAGCAGTTCTTC
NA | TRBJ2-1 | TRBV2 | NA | CASRTGPFEQFF | TGTGCCAGCAGAACCGGACCTTTCGAGCAGTTCTTC
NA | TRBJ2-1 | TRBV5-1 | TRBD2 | CASSPSGQSYNEQFF | TGCGCCAGCAGCCCTAGCGGGCAGTCCTACAATGAGCAGTTCTTC
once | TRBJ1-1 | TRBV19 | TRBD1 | CASSMAGQGNTEAFF | TGTGCCAGTAGTATGGCCGGACAGGGGAACACTGAAGCTTTCTTT
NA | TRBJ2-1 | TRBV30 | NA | CAWSVYPGNEQFF | TGTGCCTGGAGTGTATACCCGGGCAATGAGCAGTTCTTC
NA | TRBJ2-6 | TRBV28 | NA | CASSFQRQTSGANVLTF | TGTGCCAGCAGCTTTCAAAGACAGACGTCTGGGGCCAACGTCCTGACTTTC
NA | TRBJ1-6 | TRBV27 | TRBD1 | CASSGRDRVTGLGSPLHF | TGTGCCAGCAGTGGCCGGGACAGGGTAACTGGTTTGGGTTCACCCCTCCACTTT
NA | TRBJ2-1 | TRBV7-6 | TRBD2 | CASSPHWGLAGGHEQFF | TGTGCCAGCAGCCCTCACTGGGGACTAGCGGGGGGCCATGAGCAGTTCTTC
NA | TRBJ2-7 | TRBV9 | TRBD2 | CASSSPPLAGGASGGGSYEQYF | TGTGCCAGCAGCTCTCCGCCCTTAGCGGGGGGCGCATCTGGAGGGGGATCCTACGAGCAGTACTTC
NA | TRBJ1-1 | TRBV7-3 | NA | CASSFLPTGNTEAFF | TGTGCCAGCAGCTTCCTCCCGACAGGGAACACTGAAGCTTTCTTT
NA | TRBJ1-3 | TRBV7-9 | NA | CASSFYGGDSGNTIYF | TGTGCCAGCAGCTTTTACGGGGGCGACTCTGGAAACACCATATATTTT
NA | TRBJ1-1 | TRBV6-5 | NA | CASSYYQGRTEAFF | TGTGCCAGCAGTTACTATCAGGGAAGGACTGAAGCTTTCTTT
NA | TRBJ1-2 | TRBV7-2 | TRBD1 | CASSSQGTMGYTF | TGTGCCAGCAGTTCACAGGGGACTATGGGCTACACCTTC
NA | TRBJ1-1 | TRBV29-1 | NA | CSVLRHETEAFF | TGCAGCGTCCTAAGACACGAGACTGAAGCTTTCTTT
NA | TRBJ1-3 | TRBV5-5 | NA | CASSLAMIMDGSSGNTIYF | TGTGCCAGCAGCTTGGCAATGATTATGGACGGAAGCTCTGGAAACACCATATATTTT
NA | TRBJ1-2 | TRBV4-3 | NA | CASSQGSEALGGYTF | TGCGCCAGCAGCCAAGGGAGCGAGGCCCTGGGGGGCTACACCTTC
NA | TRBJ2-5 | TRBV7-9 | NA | CASSLTTQVETQYF | TGTGCCAGCAGCTTAACGACACAAGTTGAGACCCAGTACTTC
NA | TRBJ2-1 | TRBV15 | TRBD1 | CATSRQGVVHEQFF | TGTGCCACCAGCAGACAGGGGGTTGTTCATGAGCAGTTCTTC
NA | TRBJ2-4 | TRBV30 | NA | CAWSESGVKNIQYF | TGTGCCTGGAGTGAGTCGGGGGTAAAAAACATTCAGTACTTC
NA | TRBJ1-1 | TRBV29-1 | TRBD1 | CSVREQGETEAFF | TGCAGCGTTCGGGAACAGGGGGAGACTGAAGCTTTCTTT
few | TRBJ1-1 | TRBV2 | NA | CASTETMAGETEAFF | TGTGCCAGCACCGAAACCATGGCAGGGGAGACTGAAGCTTTCTTT
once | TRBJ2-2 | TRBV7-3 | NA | CASSLTRNTGELFF | TGTGCCAGCAGCTTAACTAGGAACACCGGGGAGCTGTTTTTT
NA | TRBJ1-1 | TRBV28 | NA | CASSSPTLGDSEAFF | TGTGCCAGCAGTTCACCGACCCTGGGGGATAGTGAAGCTTTCTTT
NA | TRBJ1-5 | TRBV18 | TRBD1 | CASSPFGGGEQPQHF | TGTGCCAGCTCCCCGTTCGGAGGGGGCGAGCAGCCCCAGCATTTT
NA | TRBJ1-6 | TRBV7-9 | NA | CASSQKQRGSPLHF | TGTGCCAGCAGCCAAAAACAAAGGGGCTCACCCCTCCACTTT
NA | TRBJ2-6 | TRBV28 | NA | CASRRVMSSGANVLTF | TGTGCCAGCAGACGGGTCATGAGCTCTGGGGCCAACGTCCTGACTTTC
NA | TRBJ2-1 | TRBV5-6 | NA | CASSSRGRGFGNEQFF | TGTGCCAGCAGCTCTCGGGGCAGGGGATTTGGAAATGAGCAGTTCTTC
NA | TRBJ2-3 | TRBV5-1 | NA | CASSRGDNTDTQYF | TGCGCCAGCAGTAGAGGGGACAACACAGATACGCAGTATTTT
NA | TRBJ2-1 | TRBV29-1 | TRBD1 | CSVEQTGGLDEQFF | TGCAGCGTCGAACAGACAGGGGGCCTAGATGAGCAGTTCTTC
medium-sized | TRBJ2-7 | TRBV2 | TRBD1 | CASSEGWGQGPVYEQYF | TGTGCCAGCAGTGAAGGCTGGGGACAGGGCCCCGTCTACGAGCAGTACTTC
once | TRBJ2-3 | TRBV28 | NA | CASKGGGTDTQYF | TGTGCCAGTAAGGGGGGGGGCACAGATACGCAGTATTTT
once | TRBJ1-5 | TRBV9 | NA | CASSVGGVNQPQHF | TGTGCCAGCAGCGTAGGAGGGGTCAATCAGCCCCAGCATTTT
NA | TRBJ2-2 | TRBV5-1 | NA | CASSLGQVPGELFF | TGCGCCAGCAGCTTGGGCCAGGTCCCCGGGGAGCTGTTTTTT
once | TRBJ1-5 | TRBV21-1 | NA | CASSKVKSDRGEPPGYSNQPQHF | TGTGCCAGCAGCAAAGTAAAAAGTGACAGGGGCGAACCGCCCGGTTATAGCAATCAGCCCCAGCATTTT
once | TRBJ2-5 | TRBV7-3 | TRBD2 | CASSLVAGGETQYF | TGTGCCAGCAGCTTGGTAGCGGGAGGTGAGACCCAGTACTTC
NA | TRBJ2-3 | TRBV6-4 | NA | CASSRGGDRNTDTQYF | TGTGCCAGCAGTCGAGGGGGGGACAGGAACACAGATACGCAGTATTTT
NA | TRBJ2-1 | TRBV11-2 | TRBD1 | CASSLQGQGRGNEQFF | TGTGCCAGCAGCTTACAGGGACAGGGGAGGGGGAATGAGCAGTTCTTC
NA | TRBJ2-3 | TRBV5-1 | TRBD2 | CASRTSGSTDTQYF | TGCGCCAGCAGAACTAGCGGGAGCACAGATACGCAGTATTTT